A selection of T cell receptor beta chains follows, all from one sample in a study of graft-versus-host responses after intestinal transplantation. Libraries were prepared by immunoSEQ multiplex PCR; TCRdb keeps only in-frame clonotypes and omits some of them. The sample includes about 97,000 clones, approximately 92% seen only once; the top ten take 15% to 20%. The specimen comprised PBMCs, sampled about 450 days after intestinal transplant. These receptors originate from a human patient who received an intestinal transplant, so some T cells may come from the graft donor. The CDR3 runs from the conserved cysteine through the conserved F or W. A D gene is named only where the DNA matches it firmly. Size is stated for part of the rows, as once, few or many counts, or as a class when the clone is expanded.

NA	TRBV7-9	TRBJ1-1	NA	CASSFLRGEGNTEAFF	TGTGCCAGCAGCTTCCTCAGGGGAGAGGGGAACACTGAAGCTTTCTTT
NA	TRBV14	TRBJ2-5	NA	CASSAHGGPGGTQYF	TGTGCCAGCAGCGCCCACGGGGGGCCCGGCGGGACCCAGTACTTC
NA	TRBV4-1	TRBJ1-5	NA	CASSQDGAMYQPQHF	TGCGCCAGCAGCCAAGATGGGGCGATGTATCAGCCCCAGCATTTT
NA	TRBV5-8	TRBJ1-1	NA	CASSGGLDTEAFF	TGTGCCAGCAGCGGGGGGCTGGACACTGAAGCTTTCTTT
NA	TRBV7-8	TRBJ1-1	NA	CASSLAGNTEAFF	TGTGCCAGCAGCTTAGCAGGGAACACTGAAGCTTTCTTT
NA	TRBV7-6	TRBJ1-1	NA	CASSPRGSGVTEAFF	TGTGCCAGCAGCCCCCGCGGTTCGGGTGTCACTGAAGCTTTCTTT
NA	TRBV23-1	TRBJ1-1	NA	CASSQGAGNTEAFF	TGCGCCAGCAGTCAGGGGGCGGGTAACACTGAAGCTTTCTTT
NA	TRBV5-4	TRBJ2-7	TRBD1	CASTVIQGTYEQYF	TGTGCCAGCACCGTTATACAGGGGACCTACGAGCAGTACTTC
once	TRBV6-5	TRBJ2-6	NA	CASRDGLAGANVLTF	TGTGCCAGCAGGGACGGGCTGGCTGGGGCCAACGTCCTGACTTTC
NA	TRBV11-2	TRBJ2-3	NA	CASSLGGGTDTQYF	TGTGCCAGCAGCTTAGGGGGGGGCACAGATACGCAGTATTTT
few	TRBV6-1	TRBJ2-6	NA	CASSEGEGANVLTF	TGTGCCAGCAGTGAAGGGGAAGGGGCCAACGTCCTGACTTTC
once	TRBV9	TRBJ2-2	NA	CASSDRQANTGELFF	TGTGCCAGCAGCGATCGACAGGCGAACACCGGGGAGCTGTTTTTT
NA	TRBV20-1	TRBJ1-2	NA	CSAGYGYTF	TGCAGTGCTGGCTATGGCTACACCTTC
NA	TRBV15	TRBJ2-6	NA	CATSRDRDAGANVLTF	TGTGCCACCAGCAGAGACCGTGACGCTGGGGCCAACGTCCTGACTTTC
NA	TRBV18	TRBJ2-7	NA	CASSPFWGDSSYEQYF	TGTGCCAGCTCACCATTTTGGGGGGACAGCTCCTACGAGCAGTACTTC
NA	TRBV27	TRBJ1-1	NA	CASSARTATEAFF	TGTGCCAGCAGTGCCCGGACAGCCACTGAAGCTTTCTTT
NA	TRBV7-8	TRBJ2-6	NA	CASSWTGGANVLTF	TGTGCCAGCAGCTGGACGGGGGGGGCCAACGTCCTGACTTTC
NA	TRBV9	TRBJ2-7	NA	CASSVDGSAFYEQYF	TGTGCCAGCAGCGTAGACGGGAGTGCCTTCTACGAGCAGTACTTC
NA	TRBV5-1	TRBJ1-2	TRBD1	CASSFPRTGEDYGYTF	TGCGCCAGCAGTTTTCCAAGGACAGGGGAGGACTATGGCTACACCTTC
few	TRBV5-1	TRBJ1-1	NA	CASSVGGNTEAFF	TGCGCCAGCTCTGTGGGCGGGAACACTGAAGCTTTCTTT
NA	TRBV7-2	TRBJ1-1	NA	CASSLVDEAFF	TGTGCCAGCAGCTTAGTGGATGAAGCTTTCTTT
NA	TRBV7-6	TRBJ2-7	NA	CASSLGRGWVYEQYF	TGTGCCAGCAGCTTAGGCAGGGGATGGGTGTACGAGCAGTACTTC
NA	TRBV6-5	TRBJ1-1	TRBD1	CASTRTGGTEAFF	TGTGCCAGCACCAGGACAGGGGGCACTGAAGCTTTCTTT
few	TRBV6-1	TRBJ2-2	NA	CASSEGTDTGELFF	TGTGCCAGCAGTGAAGGGACGGACACCGGGGAGCTGTTTTTT
NA	TRBV19	TRBJ1-5	NA	CASSSDSFSQPQHF	TGTGCCAGTAGTTCGGACAGTTTTAGTCAGCCCCAGCATTTT
NA	TRBV5-1	TRBJ1-1	NA	CASSPNPSPGSTEAFF	TGCGCCAGCAGCCCCAACCCATCCCCAGGGAGTACTGAAGCTTTCTTT
once	TRBV12-5	TRBJ1-5	NA	CASGLVRRQGNQPQHF	TGTGCTAGTGGTTTGGTACGTCGGCAGGGCAATCAGCCCCAGCATTTT
NA	TRBV2	TRBJ1-2	NA	CASSDDQSGYTF	TGTGCCAGCAGTGATGACCAGAGTGGCTACACCTTC
NA	TRBV19	TRBJ2-7	TRBD2	CASSPGLAGWAYEQYF	TGTGCCAGTAGCCCGGGACTAGCGGGGTGGGCCTACGAGCAGTACTTC
NA	TRBV18	TRBJ2-7	TRBD1	CASSRDRDEQYF	TGTGCCAGCTCCCGCGACAGGGACGAGCAGTACTTC
few	TRBV6-4	TRBJ1-6	NA	CASSDSAANSPLHF	TGTGCCAGCAGTGACTCGGCGGCAAATTCACCCCTCCACTTT
NA	TRBV10-1	TRBJ1-2	NA	CASSDRLNYGYTF	TGCGCCAGCAGTGACCGCCTCAACTATGGCTACACCTTC
NA	TRBV10-3	TRBJ2-7	NA	CATRIQQGSYEQYF	TGTGCCACCAGAATACAACAGGGCTCCTACGAGCAGTACTTC
NA	TRBV6-5	TRBJ1-3	NA	CASKPDRNTIYF	TGTGCCAGCAAACCAGATAGAAACACCATATATTTT
once	TRBV5-1	TRBJ1-1	TRBD1	CASSRGTGEGAFF	TGCGCCAGCAGCCGAGGGACAGGGGAGGGAGCTTTCTTT
NA	TRBV6-1	TRBJ1-3	NA	CASRFRGAPGNTIYF	TGTGCCAGCAGATTCAGGGGAGCACCTGGAAACACCATATATTTT
NA	TRBV5-1	TRBJ2-3	TRBD2	CASSPAAGGAADTQYF	TGCGCCAGCAGCCCCGCAGCGGGGGGGGCGGCAGATACGCAGTATTTT
NA	TRBV5-4	TRBJ2-5	NA	CASSLAGPQRETQYF	TGTGCCAGCAGCTTGGCCGGGCCCCAGAGGGAGACCCAGTACTTC
NA	TRBV6-1	TRBJ2-4	NA	CASSAGGVAKNIQYF	TGTGCCAGCAGCGCCGGGGGAGTAGCCAAAAACATTCAGTACTTC
NA	TRBV6-4	TRBJ2-2	NA	CASRKRQGPGAGELFF	TGTGCCAGCAGAAAAAGACAGGGCCCGGGGGCCGGGGAGCTGTTTTTT
NA	TRBV27	TRBJ2-5	NA	CASSLFGPAGTQYF	TGTGCCAGCAGTTTATTTGGCCCGGCAGGGACCCAGTACTTC
NA	TRBV6-5	TRBJ1-4	NA	CATADGGNEKLFF	TGTGCCACCGCGGACGGAGGAAATGAAAAACTGTTTTTT
once	TRBV9	TRBJ2-5	NA	CASSVGGLETQYF	TGTGCCAGCAGCGTAGGCGGGCTGGAGACCCAGTACTTC
NA	TRBV9	TRBJ1-2	NA	CASSGRDYGYTF	TGTGCCAGCAGCGGCAGGGACTATGGCTACACCTTC
NA	TRBV7-2	TRBJ2-7	TRBD2	CASSPGLAAHYEQYF	TGTGCCAGCAGCCCCGGACTAGCGGCTCACTACGAGCAGTACTTC
few	TRBV6-1	TRBJ1-3	NA	CASSEQTGRNTIYF	TGTGCCAGCAGTGAACAAACCGGACGAAACACCATATATTTT
NA	TRBV14	TRBJ1-1	TRBD1	CASSQLGQGAEAFF	TGTGCCAGCAGCCAACTAGGACAGGGCGCTGAAGCTTTCTTT
few	TRBV9	TRBJ1-2	NA	CASSADNDYGYTF	TGTGCCAGCAGCGCGGACAATGACTATGGCTACACCTTC
NA	TRBV10-3	TRBJ1-1	TRBD1	CATRGLGAEAFF	TGTGCCACCAGGGGGCTGGGCGCTGAAGCTTTCTTT
NA	TRBV10-3	TRBJ2-1	NA	CAIGPVGSREQFF	TGTGCCATCGGGCCCGTGGGCTCGCGGGAGCAGTTCTTC
NA	TRBV28	TRBJ1-1	TRBD1	CASILDRVLPEAFF	TGTGCCAGCATTCTAGACAGGGTCTTGCCTGAAGCTTTCTTT
NA	TRBV7-3	TRBJ2-2	NA	CASSLNTGELFF	TGTGCCAGCAGCTTAAACACCGGGGAGCTGTTTTTT
NA	TRBV5-1	TRBJ2-5	TRBD1	CASIRTGGPQETQYF	TGCGCCAGCATTAGGACAGGGGGTCCCCAAGAGACCCAGTACTTC
NA	TRBV4-1	TRBJ1-2	NA	CASSQSPAFLGYGYTF	TGCGCCAGCAGCCAATCCCCAGCCTTTTTGGGCTATGGCTACACCTTC
NA	TRBV14	TRBJ1-2	NA	CASSPGAGNYGYTF	TGTGCCAGCAGCCCAGGGGCGGGAAACTATGGCTACACCTTC
NA	TRBV10-1	TRBJ2-2	NA	CASSDRDTGELFF	TGCGCCAGCAGTGACAGGGACACCGGGGAGCTGTTTTTT
NA	TRBV19	TRBJ2-7	NA	CASSETGNTLSYEQYF	TGTGCCAGTAGTGAGACGGGAAACACCCTCTCCTACGAGCAGTACTTC
NA	TRBV19	TRBJ2-7	NA	CASSLSGDYEQYF	TGTGCCAGTAGTCTGTCGGGCGACTACGAGCAGTACTTC